Detailed here is one TCR beta chain. These data belong to a study of blood T cell repertoires in COVID-19. From germline, CDR1 is MGHRA and CDR2 YSYEKL. V lost 4 bases to trimming and J lost 4 bases, with 10 bases between them. The CDR3 length is 13 residues. The authors' processing: Estimates of nucleated cell counts were drawn from the amplification of reference gene primers. Assay used: immunoSEQ multiplex PCR; TCRdb lists only in-frame clones, some missing. The DNA was the basis for D and trimming; V, J and clone size are from that table. Of roughly 50,000 clones in the sample, around 93% are singletons; the top ten hold around 7%.

The sequenced sample consisted of peripheral blood. The chain is built from TRBV4-1 and TRBJ1-2, with D possibly TRBD1 on 6 matching bases. This sequence originates from a woman aged 55-69 years with active or convalescent COVID-19. The CDR3 is CASSPGALYGYTF. Written as DNA, the CDR3 is TGCGCCAGCAGCCCAGGGGCCCTCTATGGCTACACCTTC.